This TCR beta chain emerged from a study of long-term antiretroviral therapy in people with HIV. Study-level points and caveats: Adherence to ART, viral resistance and therapy changes lacked any data. From the mid-2000s to the late 2010s, blood was obtained, possibly while participants received older ART regimens.

Looked up from germline, CDR1 is GTSNPN and CDR2 is SVGIG (reference sequence). Trimming took 4 bases from V and 4 from J, leaving 11 bases between them. This CDR3 is 13 amino acids long. As concerns this clone: Its antigen remains unidentified.

Everyone in the study who had HIV was treated in the United States. Runs used v3.0 of the immunoSEQ assay and were done at survey level. The protocol was immunoSEQ multiplex PCR, while the TCRdb copy is restricted to in-frame clones and leaves out a portion. The table records around 26,000 clones, approximately 93% of them present only once. Material: unsorted PBMCs, obtained 7.6 years after starting antiretroviral therapy. V gene TRBV30 combines with J gene TRBJ1-5, with a possible D match to TRBD1 (6 bases). The TCR comes from a woman aged 35 to 49 with HIV. DNA for the CDR3: TGTGCCTGGACCCCGAGGGGGAATCAGCCCCAGCATTTT. Protein: CAWTPRGNQPQHF.